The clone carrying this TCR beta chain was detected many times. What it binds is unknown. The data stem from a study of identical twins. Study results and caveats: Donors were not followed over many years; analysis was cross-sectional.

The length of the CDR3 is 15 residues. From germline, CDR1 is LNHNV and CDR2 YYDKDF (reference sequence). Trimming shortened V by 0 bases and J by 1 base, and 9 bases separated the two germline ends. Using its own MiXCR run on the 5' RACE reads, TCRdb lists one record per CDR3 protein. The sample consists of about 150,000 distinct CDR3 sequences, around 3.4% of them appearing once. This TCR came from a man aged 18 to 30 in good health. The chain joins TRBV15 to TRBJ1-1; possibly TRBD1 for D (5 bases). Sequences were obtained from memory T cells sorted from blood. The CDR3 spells CATSRDRAGNTEAFF. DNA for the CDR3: TGTGCCACCAGCAGAGACAGGGCCGGGAACACTGAAGCTTTCTTT.